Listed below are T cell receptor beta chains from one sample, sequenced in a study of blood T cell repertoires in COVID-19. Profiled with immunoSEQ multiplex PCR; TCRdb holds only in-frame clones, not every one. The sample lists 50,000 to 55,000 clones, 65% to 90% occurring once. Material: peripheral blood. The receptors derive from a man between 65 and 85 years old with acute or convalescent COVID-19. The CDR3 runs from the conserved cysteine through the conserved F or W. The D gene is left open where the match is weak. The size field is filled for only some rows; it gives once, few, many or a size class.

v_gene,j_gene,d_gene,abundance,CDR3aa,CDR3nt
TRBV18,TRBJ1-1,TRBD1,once,CASSRDSLNTEAFF,TGTGCCAGCTCACGGGACAGTTTGAACACTGAAGCTTTCTTT
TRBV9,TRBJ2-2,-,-,CASNSDYLNTGELFF,TGTGCCAGCAACTCGGACTACTTGAACACCGGGGAGCTGTTTTTT
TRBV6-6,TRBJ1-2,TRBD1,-,CASNTYQGGANYGYTF,TGTGCCAGCAACACCTATCAGGGGGGCGCTAACTATGGCTACACCTTC
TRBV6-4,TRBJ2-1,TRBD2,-,CASSREESSEQFF,TGTGCCAGCAGTCGGGAGGAGTCGTCTGAGCAGTTCTTC
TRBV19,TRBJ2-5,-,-,CASSISSRGAGETQYF,TGTGCCAGTAGTATATCCTCCAGGGGCGCGGGAGAGACCCAGTACTTC
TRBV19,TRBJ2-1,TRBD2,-,CASSIGASGRPPHNEQFF,TGTGCCAGTAGTATTGGGGCTAGCGGGAGGCCCCCCCACAATGAGCAGTTCTTC
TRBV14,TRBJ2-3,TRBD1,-,CASSQARRTGNTDTQYF,TGTGCCAGCAGCCAAGCACGGAGGACAGGGAACACAGATACGCAGTATTTT
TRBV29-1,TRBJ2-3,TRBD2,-,CSVGGSGGYTDTQYF,TGCAGCGTTGGAGGTAGCGGGGGGTACACAGATACGCAGTATTTT
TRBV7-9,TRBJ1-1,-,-,CASSIIRGSEAFF,TGTGCCAGCAGTATTATACGGGGGAGTGAAGCTTTCTTT
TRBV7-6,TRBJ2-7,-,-,CASSSTAQGINEQYF,TGTGCCAGCAGCTCGACGGCACAGGGAATCAACGAGCAGTACTTC
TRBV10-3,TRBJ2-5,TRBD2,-,CAISDGGEGSQETQYF,TGTGCCATCAGTGACGGGGGGGAAGGGTCCCAAGAGACCCAGTACTTC
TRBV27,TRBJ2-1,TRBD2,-,CASSLLPGGANNEQFF,TGTGCCAGCAGTTTATTGCCGGGGGGGGCCAACAATGAGCAGTTCTTC
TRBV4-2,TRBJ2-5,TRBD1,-,CASSPGQGGGSETQYF,TGTGCCAGCAGCCCGGGACAGGGGGGTGGAAGTGAGACCCAGTACTTC
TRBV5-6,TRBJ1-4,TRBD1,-,CASSLDGTGGIVSEKLFF,TGTGCCAGCAGCTTGGATGGCACAGGGGGGATTGTAAGTGAAAAACTGTTTTTT
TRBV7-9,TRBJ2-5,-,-,CASSFLGGGGETQYF,TGTGCCAGCAGCTTTCTGGGCGGGGGCGGAGAGACCCAGTACTTC
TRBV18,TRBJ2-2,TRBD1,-,CASSDRVDTGELFF,TGTGCCAGCTCGGACAGGGTTGACACCGGGGAGCTGTTTTTT
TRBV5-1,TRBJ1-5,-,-,CASSLGGLNQPQHF,TGCGCCAGCAGCTTGGGGGGCCTCAATCAGCCCCAGCATTTT
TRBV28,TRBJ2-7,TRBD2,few,CASSLGDGGRFSYEQYF,TGTGCCAGCAGTTTGGGAGATGGCGGGAGGTTCTCCTACGAGCAGTACTTC
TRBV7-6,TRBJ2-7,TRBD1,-,CASSSTGPEQYF,TGTGCCAGCAGCTCGACAGGGCCCGAGCAGTACTTC
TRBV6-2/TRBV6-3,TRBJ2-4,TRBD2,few,CASSYSLKTSGGPRDIQYF,TGTGCCAGCAGTTACTCCCTCAAGACTAGCGGGGGGCCCAGGGACATTCAGTACTTC
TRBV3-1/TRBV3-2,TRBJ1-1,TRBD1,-,CASRKGQGGTEAFF,TGTGCCAGCAGAAAAGGACAGGGGGGTACTGAAGCTTTCTTT
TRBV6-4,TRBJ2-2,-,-,CASKQGVNTGELFF,TGTGCCAGCAAACAGGGAGTGAACACCGGGGAGCTGTTTTTT
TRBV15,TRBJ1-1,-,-,CATSGPAGRVNTEAFF,TGTGCCACCAGCGGACCCGCAGGCAGGGTGAACACTGAAGCTTTCTTT
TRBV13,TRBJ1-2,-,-,CASSHISFTTVNYGYTF,TGTGCCAGCAGCCATATATCATTCACCACAGTAAACTATGGCTACACCTTC
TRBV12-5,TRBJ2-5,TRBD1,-,CASGPGTGLQETQYF,TGTGCTAGTGGCCCTGGGACAGGCTTACAAGAGACCCAGTACTTC
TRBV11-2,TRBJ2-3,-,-,CASRQGGDTQYF,TGTGCCAGCAGACAAGGGGGAGATACGCAGTATTTT
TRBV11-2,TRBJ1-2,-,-,CASSLRSSAGPLFYGYTF,TGTGCCAGCAGCTTACGATCGAGCGCGGGACCCTTGTTCTATGGCTACACCTTC
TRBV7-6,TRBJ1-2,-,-,CASSLGGAANYGYTF,TGTGCCAGCAGCTTAGGCGGGGCAGCTAACTATGGCTACACCTTC